The source of this T cell receptor beta chain is a study of identical twins. This clonotype was seen repeatedly, ten times or more. Antigen specificity is unknown. Each cDNA held unique molecular identifiers, and template switching gave it a universal primer site. In TCRdb, the 5' RACE reads were re-called with MiXCR into one record per CDR3 protein. The table includes approximately 150,000 distinct CDR3 sequences, 3% to 4% detected once. The donors were all healthy and Caucasian. Study outcomes and limitations: Twins showed weaker excess sharing in their beta out-of-frame sequences.

This CDR3 spans 14 amino acids. CDR1 is LGHDT, CDR2 YNNKEL, per germline (reference sequence). V was cut by 6 bases and J by 5 bases, with 16 bases left in between. The V gene is TRBV3-1, the J gene TRBJ2-5; D may match TRBD1 or TRBD2 (7 bases each). The sequenced sample consisted of memory T cells sorted from blood. This clonotype was sampled from a man aged 18-30 years in good health. The chain's CDR3 is CASRPVRGGETQYF. The DNA for the CDR3 is TGTGCCAGCAGACCAGTCAGGGGGGGTGAGACCCAGTACTTC.